The sequence of this T cell receptor beta chain was determined in a study of regulatory T cells in long-lasting Graves disease. Time point noted: persistent/refractory GD, antithyroid drugs over 5 years with positive TRAb. PBMC RNA served as the TCR library source. TCR beta libraries were built with iRepertoire HTBI primers and Arm-PCR of CDR3 regions. TCRdb reanalysed the multiplex PCR reads using MiXCR and keeps one entry per CDR3 protein. The sample lists more than 350,000 distinct CDR3 sequences, under 25% seen once, with roughly an eighth in the top ten. The V end lost 1 base, the J end lost 10 bases, and 20 bases lay between the germline ends. CDR3 length: 16 amino acids. Looked up from germline, CDR1 is SGHAT and CDR2 is FQDESV (reference sequence). As concerns this clonotype: Its specificity is not known.

General study findings and limits: Patients with persistent disease shared some 2,900 public clonotypes, outpacing the roughly 970 shared by new patients.

The TCR comes from a female donor with Graves disease. J is TRBJ2-1 and V is TRBV11-1; D is unresolved. This sample comprised peripheral blood mononuclear cells (PBMCs), obtained when the disease was refractory, from a patient treated with antithyroid drugs. The CDR3 region has the DNA TGTGCCAGCAGCTTAGTGGCAGGTAGACTCGTTGGCGAGCAGTTCTTC. Its translation: CASSLVAGRLVGEQFF.